This TCR beta chain is drawn from a study of T cell responses to AZD1222 COVID-19 vaccine. Here immunoSEQ multiplex PCR was the method, and the copy in TCRdb shows in-frame clones only, minus some. The table has just under 150,000 clones, 88% seen once. Study-wide findings and caveats: Clonal diversity was possibly underestimated, and the donors were mostly white British, with more females. Sampling that yielded the repertoires occurred only after the peak T cell response. Unmutated variant regions are reportedly targeted by nearly half of spike-specific TCRs.

A remark on this clone: The antigen is not known.

CDR1 is SGHTA and CDR2 is FQGNSA in the germline V gene. The CDR3 loop spans 17 amino acids. Trimming pared 4 bases from V and 10 bases from J, leaving 23 bases between. This receptor was obtained from an adult who received the MenACWY meningococcal vaccine as a control. The chain recombines TRBV7-2 with TRBJ1-6; D gene unclear. Sequencing was performed on peripheral blood, taken 28 days after the second dose of the MenACWY control vaccine. The CDR3, as DNA: TGTGCCAGCAGCTCAACCCTCGATGCGGTTCGGCTCTCACCCCTCCACTTT. Its protein product is CASSSTLDAVRLSPLHF.